This T cell receptor (beta chain) was sequenced in a study of beta chain features in type 1 diabetes. The study's findings and limits: Across all four CD4+ subsets, people with type 1 diabetes showed modestly shorter TCRB CDR3s.

Notes on this clone: The antigen is not known.

Reverse transcribing all isolated RNA meant expressed TCRB transcripts were sequenced. Using immunoSEQ multiplex PCR, the repertoire was profiled, and TCRdb retains in-frame clones only, with some absent. The sample includes 300,000 to 350,000 clones, 7% to 10% of them seen just once. This CDR3 has 12 amino acids. Trimming cost V 4 bases and J 5 bases, with 8 bases left between them. Germline V CDR1 and CDR2: SGHTA, FQGNSA. The chain employs TRBV7-2 and TRBJ1-1; D ambiguous. This sequence originates from a man younger than 45 with type 1 diabetes. The sample taken for sequencing was central memory CD4+ T cells from blood. CDR3 DNA sequence: TGTGCCAGCAGCTCCTCCGGGACTGAAGCTTTCTTT. It specifies CASSSSGTEAFF.